This TCR beta chain was sequenced during a study of T cell clones after liver transplantation. Study information: Without induction therapy, subjects received standard immunosuppression until 12-24 months post-transplant.

Data came from immunoSEQ multiplex PCR; TCRdb stores just in-frame clones and leaves some out. The sample carries some 80,000 clones, less than 90% recorded once. Worth noting for this clone: Its antigen is undetermined.

Sorting of unstimulated PBMCs yielded separate CD3+CD4+ and CD3+CD8+ fractions. Study-wide results and limits: Graft donor-reactive T cells possibly entered the graft instead of undergoing deletion.

J gave up 7 bases and V 2 bases, and 15 bases lay outside the gene matches. The CDR3 runs 17 residues. Germline lookup yields CDR1 LNHDA and CDR2 SQIVND (reference sequence). This clonotype was sampled from a human patient who received a liver transplant. Some T cells could come from the graft donor. The sequenced sample was CD4+ T cells from blood, obtained roughly 48 months after liver transplant. The chain employs TRBV19 and TRBJ1-2; 8 bases fit TRBD1. The chain's CDR3 is CASSITARNRGESGYTF. The CDR3 DNA sequence: TGTGCCAGTAGTATAACCGCCCGAAACAGGGGGGAGAGTGGCTACACCTTC.